Listed below are T cell receptor beta chains from one sample, sequenced in a study of blood T cell repertoires in COVID-19. Sequencing used immunoSEQ multiplex PCR; TCRdb keeps in-frame clones, though not all of them. Of just over 650,000 clones listed, 85% to 90% are singletons. Material: peripheral blood. Receptors originate from a woman aged 18-35 years with acute or convalescent COVID-19. CDR3s include the opening cysteine and the closing phenylalanine or tryptophan. A D gene is named only where the DNA matches it firmly. For some rows the clone size is stated as once, few or many, or as a class when expanded; others skip it.

j_gene	abundance	v_gene	d_gene	CDR3nt	CDR3aa
TRBJ2-1	-	TRBV27	TRBD1	TGTGCCAGCAGCATTCTTCAGATGAGGGGGCGCGCCTACAATGAGCAGTTCTTC	CASSILQMRGRAYNEQFF
TRBJ1-2	-	TRBV5-1	TRBD1	TGCGCCAGCAGCTTGGCGGGGATAACAGGGGATGGCTACACCTTC	CASSLAGITGDGYTF
TRBJ1-4	-	TRBV19	TRBD1	TGTGCCAGTAGTATCCCCAGGGACAGCAATTTGGCCTTGAGGGAAAAACTGTTTTTT	CASSIPRDSNLALREKLFF
TRBJ1-1	-	TRBV29-1	TRBD1	TGCAGCGCTGGGACAGGGTGGGACACTGAAGCTTTCTTT	CSAGTGWDTEAFF
TRBJ2-7	-	TRBV13	-	TGTGCCAGCAGCTTAGGGGACAGTCCCTACGAGCAGTACTTC	CASSLGDSPYEQYF
TRBJ2-1	-	TRBV18	TRBD2	TGTGCCAGCTCACAAGCGGGGGGGCATTTTGAGCAGTTCTTC	CASSQAGGHFEQFF
TRBJ1-5	-	TRBV4-1	-	TGCGCCAGCAGCCTTGGAGAAAGCAATCAGCCCCAGCATTTT	CASSLGESNQPQHF
TRBJ2-3	-	TRBV6-5	TRBD2	TGTGCCAGCAGACTCGGGGGGGTCACAGATACGCAGTATTTT	CASRLGGVTDTQYF
TRBJ1-2	-	TRBV10-3	-	TGTGCCATCAGTGCAGAGCGGGGTGGCTACACCTTC	CAISAERGGYTF
TRBJ1-5	-	TRBV19	-	TGTGCCAGTAGTATAGATCTGGCTGAATATCAGCCCCAGCATTTT	CASSIDLAEYQPQHF
TRBJ2-2	-	TRBV28	TRBD2	TGTGCCAGCAGTTTCGGGGGGGCTAACACCGGGGAGCTGTTTTTT	CASSFGGANTGELFF
TRBJ2-5	-	TRBV28	TRBD2	TGTGCCAGCAGGGGACTAGCAGGGGAGACCCAGTACTTC	CASRGLAGETQYF
TRBJ1-4	once	TRBV9	-	TGTGCCAGCAGCGTAGACATTAATGAAAAACTGTTTTTT	CASSVDINEKLFF
TRBJ1-1	-	TRBV18	-	TGTGCCAGCTCACCACAGGGGAGGGGCAACACTGAAGCTTTCTTT	CASSPQGRGNTEAFF
TRBJ1-2	once	TRBV14	-	TGTGCCAGCAGCCAAGGATGGACAGACAGGGGCTACACCTTC	CASSQGWTDRGYTF
TRBJ1-6	-	TRBV4-3	-	TGCGCCAGCAGCCAAGATCCCCCGGGTAGCAGTTATTCACCCCTCCACTTT	CASSQDPPGSSYSPLHF
TRBJ1-6	-	TRBV27	-	TGTGCCAGCAGTTTATCGGGCGGGGTAAATTCACCCCTCCACTTT	CASSLSGGVNSPLHF
TRBJ1-2	-	TRBV7-8	-	TGTGCCAGCAGCCAGCAATCGACAGGAATCTATGGCTACACCTTC	CASSQQSTGIYGYTF
TRBJ1-2	-	TRBV10-3	-	TGTGCCATCAGGCAGGTCTATGGCTACACCTTC	CAIRQVYGYTF
TRBJ2-2	-	TRBV7-8	TRBD2	TGTGCCAGCAGCCCACCATTGAGCGGGGAAAACACCGGGGAGCTGTTTTTT	CASSPPLSGENTGELFF
TRBJ2-3	-	TRBV6-2/TRBV6-3	TRBD1	TGTGCCAGCAGCCCCAGACAGGGTAGCACAGATACGCAGTATTTT	CASSPRQGSTDTQYF
TRBJ1-1	-	TRBV7-2	TRBD1	TGTGCCAGCATCCATTCTGGGACAGGGAACACTGAAGCTTTCTTT	CASIHSGTGNTEAFF
TRBJ1-2	-	TRBV2	-	TGTGCCAGCCGGCCCAGGGGCGGGGGTACCGGGGGCTACACCTTC	CASRPRGGGTGGYTF
TRBJ2-3	-	TRBV11-2	-	TGTGCCAGCAGCTTAGGGCGGGGCCGCACAGATACGCAGTATTTT	CASSLGRGRTDTQYF